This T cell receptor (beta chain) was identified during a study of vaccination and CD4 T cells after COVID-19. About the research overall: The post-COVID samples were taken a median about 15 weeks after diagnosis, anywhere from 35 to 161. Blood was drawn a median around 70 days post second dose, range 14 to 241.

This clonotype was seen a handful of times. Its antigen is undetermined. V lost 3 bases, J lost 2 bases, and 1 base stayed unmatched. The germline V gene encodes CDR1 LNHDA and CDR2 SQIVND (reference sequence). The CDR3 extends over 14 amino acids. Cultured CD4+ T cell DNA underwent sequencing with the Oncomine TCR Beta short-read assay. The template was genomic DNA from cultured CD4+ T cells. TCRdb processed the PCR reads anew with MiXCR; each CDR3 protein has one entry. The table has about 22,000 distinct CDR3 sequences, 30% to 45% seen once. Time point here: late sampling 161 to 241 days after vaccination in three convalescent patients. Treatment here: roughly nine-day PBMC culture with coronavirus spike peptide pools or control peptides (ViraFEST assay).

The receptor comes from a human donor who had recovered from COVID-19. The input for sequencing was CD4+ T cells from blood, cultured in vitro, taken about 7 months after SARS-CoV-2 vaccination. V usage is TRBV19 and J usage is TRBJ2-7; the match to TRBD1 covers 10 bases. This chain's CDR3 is CASSIGTGAYEQYF. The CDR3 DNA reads TGTGCCAGTAGTATTGGGACAGGGGCCTACGAGCAGTACTTC.